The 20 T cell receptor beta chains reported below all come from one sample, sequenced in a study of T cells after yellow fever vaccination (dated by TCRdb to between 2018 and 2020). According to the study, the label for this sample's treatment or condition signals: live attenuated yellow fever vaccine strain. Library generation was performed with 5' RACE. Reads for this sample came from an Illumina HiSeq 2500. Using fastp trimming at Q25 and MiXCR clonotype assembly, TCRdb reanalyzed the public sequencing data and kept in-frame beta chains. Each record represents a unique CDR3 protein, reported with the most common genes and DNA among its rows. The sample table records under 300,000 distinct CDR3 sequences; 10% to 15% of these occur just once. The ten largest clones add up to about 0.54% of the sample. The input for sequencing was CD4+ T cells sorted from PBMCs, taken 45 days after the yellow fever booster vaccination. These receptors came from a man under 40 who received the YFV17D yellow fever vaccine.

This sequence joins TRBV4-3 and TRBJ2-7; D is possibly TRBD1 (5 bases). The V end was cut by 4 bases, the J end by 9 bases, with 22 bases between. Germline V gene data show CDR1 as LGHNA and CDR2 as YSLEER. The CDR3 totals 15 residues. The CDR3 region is CASSPGLSTGLGQYF. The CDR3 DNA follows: TGCGCCAGCAGCCCAGGATTGTCAACAGGCCTTGGGCAGTACTTC.

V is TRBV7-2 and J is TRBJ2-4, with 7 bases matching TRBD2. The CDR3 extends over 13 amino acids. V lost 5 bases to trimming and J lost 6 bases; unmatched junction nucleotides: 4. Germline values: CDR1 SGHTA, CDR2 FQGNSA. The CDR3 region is CASSTGLLNIQYF. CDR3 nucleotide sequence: TGTGCCAGCAGCACGGGACTACTAAACATTCAGTACTTC.

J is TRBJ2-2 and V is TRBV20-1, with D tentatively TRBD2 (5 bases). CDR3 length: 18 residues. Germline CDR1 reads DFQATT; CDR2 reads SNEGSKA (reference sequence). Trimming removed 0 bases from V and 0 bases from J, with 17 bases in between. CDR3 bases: TGCAGTGCTAGAGATCGCCAGCCGGGAAGGGCGAACACCGGGGAGCTGTTTTTT. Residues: CSARDRQPGRANTGELFF.

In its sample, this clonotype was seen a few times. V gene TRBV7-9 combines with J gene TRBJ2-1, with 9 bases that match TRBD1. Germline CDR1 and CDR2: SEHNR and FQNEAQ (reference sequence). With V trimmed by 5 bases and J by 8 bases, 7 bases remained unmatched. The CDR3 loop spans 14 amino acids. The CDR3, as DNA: TGTGCCAGCAGCCAGGGGGACAGGGTCCATGAGCAGTTCTTC. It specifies CASSQGDRVHEQFF.

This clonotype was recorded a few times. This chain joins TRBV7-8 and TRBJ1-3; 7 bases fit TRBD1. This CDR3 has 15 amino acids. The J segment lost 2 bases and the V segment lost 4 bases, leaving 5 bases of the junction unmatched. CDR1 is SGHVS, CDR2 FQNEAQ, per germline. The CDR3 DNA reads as TGTGCCAGCAGCTCGTTAGGGACAGCTGGAAACACCATATATTTT. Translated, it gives CASSSLGTAGNTIYF.

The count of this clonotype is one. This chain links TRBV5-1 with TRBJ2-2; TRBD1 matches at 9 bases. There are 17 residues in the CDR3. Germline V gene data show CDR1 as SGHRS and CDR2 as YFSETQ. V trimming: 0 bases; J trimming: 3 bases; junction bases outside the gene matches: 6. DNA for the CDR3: TGCGCCAGCAGCTTGGGGCCCCGGACAGGGGACACCGGGGAGCTGTTTTTT. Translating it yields CASSLGPRTGDTGELFF.

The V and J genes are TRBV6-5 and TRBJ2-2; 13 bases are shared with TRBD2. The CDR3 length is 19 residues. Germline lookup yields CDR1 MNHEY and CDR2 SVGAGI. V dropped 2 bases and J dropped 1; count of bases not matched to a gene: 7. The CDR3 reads CASSYGRRTSGRNTGELFF. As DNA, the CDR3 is TGTGCCAGCAGTTACGGACGCCGGACTAGCGGGAGGAACACCGGGGAGCTGTTTTTT.

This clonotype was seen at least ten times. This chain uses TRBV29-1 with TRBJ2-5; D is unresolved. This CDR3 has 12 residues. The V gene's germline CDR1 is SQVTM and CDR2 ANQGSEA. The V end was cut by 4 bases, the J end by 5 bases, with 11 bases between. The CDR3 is CSVVDRRETQYF. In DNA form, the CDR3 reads TGCAGCGTTGTGGACCGACGGGAGACCCAGTACTTC.

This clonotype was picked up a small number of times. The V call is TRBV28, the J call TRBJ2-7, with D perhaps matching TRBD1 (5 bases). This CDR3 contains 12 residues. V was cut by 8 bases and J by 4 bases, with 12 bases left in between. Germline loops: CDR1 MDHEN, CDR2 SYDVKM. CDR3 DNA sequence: TGTGCCAGCGGGCTGACAGTTTACGAGCAGTACTTC. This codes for CASGLTVYEQYF. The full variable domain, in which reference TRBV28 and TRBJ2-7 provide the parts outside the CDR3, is DVKVTQSSRYLVKRTGEKVFLECVQDMDHENMFWYRQDPGLGLRLIYFSYDVKMKEKGDIPEGYSVSREKKERFSLILESASTNQTSMYLCASGLTVYEQYFGPGTRLTVT.

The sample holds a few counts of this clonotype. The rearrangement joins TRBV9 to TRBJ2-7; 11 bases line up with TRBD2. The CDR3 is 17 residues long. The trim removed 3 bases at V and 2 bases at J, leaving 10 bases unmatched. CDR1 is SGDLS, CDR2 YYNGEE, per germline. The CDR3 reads CASSEAPGLAVPYEQYF. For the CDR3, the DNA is TGTGCCAGCAGCGAGGCCCCGGGACTAGCGGTTCCCTACGAGCAGTACTTC.

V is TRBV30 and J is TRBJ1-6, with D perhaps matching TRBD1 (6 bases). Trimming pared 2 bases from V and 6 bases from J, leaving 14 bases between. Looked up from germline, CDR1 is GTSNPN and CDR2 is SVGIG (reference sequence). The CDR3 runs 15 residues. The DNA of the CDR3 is TGTGCCTGGAGTCTGGCCGGGGGCGGTAATTCACCCCTCCACTTT. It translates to CAWSLAGGGNSPLHF. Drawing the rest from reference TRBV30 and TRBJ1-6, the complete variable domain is SQTIHQWPATLVQPVGSPLSLECTVEGTSNPNLYWYRQAAGRGLQLLFYSVGIGQISSEVPQNLSASRPQDRQFILSSKKLLLSDSGFYLCAWSLAGGGNSPLHFGNGTRLTVT.

CDR3 nucleotides: TGTGCCAGCTCTGGAAGCGGGGCCTCACTGACTTTC. This translates into CASSGSGASLTF. The chain uses TRBV7-9 and TRBJ2-6; TRBD2 matches 7 bases. V lost 8 bases and J lost 16; bases outside the gene matches: 11. CDR3 size: 12 residues. Germline lookup yields CDR1 SEHNR and CDR2 FQNEAQ (reference sequence).

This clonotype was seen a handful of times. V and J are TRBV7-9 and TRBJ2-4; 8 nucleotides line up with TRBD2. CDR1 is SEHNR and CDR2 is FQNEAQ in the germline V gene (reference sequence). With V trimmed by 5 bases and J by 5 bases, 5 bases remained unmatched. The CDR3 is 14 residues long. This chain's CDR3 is CASSPGLAENIQYF. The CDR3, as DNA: TGTGCCAGCAGCCCCGGACTAGCTGAAAACATTCAGTACTTC.

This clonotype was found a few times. The CDR3 coding sequence is TGTGCCAGCAGCTTATCCACCGATCTTAATGAGCAGTTCTTC. This translates into CASSLSTDLNEQFF. V usage is TRBV7-2 and J usage is TRBJ2-1; no clear D. Germline CDR1 and CDR2: SGHTA and FQGNSA. The CDR3 consists of 14 residues. V was clipped by 2 bases and J by 7 bases, with 12 bases between them.

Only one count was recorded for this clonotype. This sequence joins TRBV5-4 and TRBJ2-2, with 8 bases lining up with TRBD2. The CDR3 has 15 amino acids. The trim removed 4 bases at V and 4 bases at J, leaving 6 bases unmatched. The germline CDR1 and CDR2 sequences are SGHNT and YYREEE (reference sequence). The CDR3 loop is CASSGAGVGTGELFF. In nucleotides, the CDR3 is TGTGCCAGCAGCGGAGCGGGAGTCGGCACCGGGGAGCTGTTTTTT.

The CDR3 is CASSLADKGNEQFF. In DNA form, the CDR3 reads TGCGCCAGCAGCTTGGCAGACAAGGGGAATGAGCAGTTCTTC. The J gene is TRBJ2-1, the V gene TRBV5-1; D may be TRBD1 (5 bases). Germline V lookup: CDR1 SGHRS, CDR2 YFSETQ. Trimming cost V 0 bases and J 7 bases, with 11 bases left between them. The CDR3 runs to 14 residues.

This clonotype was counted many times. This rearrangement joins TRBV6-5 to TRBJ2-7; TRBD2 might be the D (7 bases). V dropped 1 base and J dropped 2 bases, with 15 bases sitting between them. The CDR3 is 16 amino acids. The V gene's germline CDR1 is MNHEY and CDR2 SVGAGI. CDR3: CASSYLGGANPYEQYF. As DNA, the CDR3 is TGTGCCAGCAGTTACTTAGGGGGGGCTAACCCCTACGAGCAGTACTTC.

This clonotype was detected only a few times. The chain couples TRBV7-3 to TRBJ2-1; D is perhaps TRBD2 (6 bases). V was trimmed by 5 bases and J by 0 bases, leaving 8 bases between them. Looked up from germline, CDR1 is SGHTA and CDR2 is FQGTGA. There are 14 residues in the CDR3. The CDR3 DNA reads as TGTGCCAGCAGCGCGGGAAACTCCTACAATGAGCAGTTCTTC. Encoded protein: CASSAGNSYNEQFF.

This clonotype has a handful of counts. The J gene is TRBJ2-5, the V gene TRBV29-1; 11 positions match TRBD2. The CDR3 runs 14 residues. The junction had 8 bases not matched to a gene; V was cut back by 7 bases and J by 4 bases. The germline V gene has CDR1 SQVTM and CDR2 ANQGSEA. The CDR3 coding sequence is TGCAGCGGCTTACTAGCGGGAGCTTTAGAGACCCAGTACTTC. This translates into CSGLLAGALETQYF.

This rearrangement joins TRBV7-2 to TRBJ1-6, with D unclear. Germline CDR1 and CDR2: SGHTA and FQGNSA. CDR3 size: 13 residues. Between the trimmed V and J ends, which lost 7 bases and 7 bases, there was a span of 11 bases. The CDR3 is CASMRGSNSPLHF. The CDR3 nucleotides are TGTGCCAGCATGCGGGGATCGAATTCACCCCTCCACTTT.